This TCR beta chain was profiled in a study of beta chain features in type 1 diabetes. Overall study findings and caveats: HLA influence on TCRB rearrangement stayed unresolved here. In all four CD4+ subsets, TCRB CDR3 length was significantly, moderately reduced in type 1 diabetes.

Expressed TCRB transcripts were sequenced because the isolated RNA had all been reverse transcribed beforehand. About 3.7 million reads, on average, came from each naive, central memory and regulatory T cell sample. The method was immunoSEQ multiplex PCR; TCRdb's version includes in-frame clones alone and lacks a portion of them. The sample holds about 360,000 clones; roughly an eighth are singletons and the top ten take approximately 0.015%. The CDR3 is 14 amino acids. Looked up from germline, CDR1 is SGHRS and CDR2 is YFSETQ. V lost 3 bases to trimming and J lost 4 bases, with 10 bases between them. Worth noting for this clone: Its antigen is not identified.

Blood was collected once per donor into heparin, averaging roughly 120 mL. This receptor was obtained from a man aged 18 to 29 in good health. J is TRBJ2-2 and V is TRBV5-1, with D possibly TRBD1 on 6 matching bases. Source material: naive CD4+ T cells from blood. CDR3 sequence (DNA): TGCGCCAGCAGCTCAGGGGTGGGCACCGGGGAGCTGTTTTTT. It translates to CASSSGVGTGELFF.